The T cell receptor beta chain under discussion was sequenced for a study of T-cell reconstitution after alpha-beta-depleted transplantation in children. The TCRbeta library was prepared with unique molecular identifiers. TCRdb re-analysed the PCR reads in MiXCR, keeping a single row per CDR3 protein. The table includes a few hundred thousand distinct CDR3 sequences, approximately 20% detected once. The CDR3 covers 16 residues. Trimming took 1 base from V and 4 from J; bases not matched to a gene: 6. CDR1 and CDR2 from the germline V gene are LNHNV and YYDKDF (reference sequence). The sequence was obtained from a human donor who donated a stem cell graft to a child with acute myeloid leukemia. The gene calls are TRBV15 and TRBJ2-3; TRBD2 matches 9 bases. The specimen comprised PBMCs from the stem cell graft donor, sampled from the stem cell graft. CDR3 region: CATSRAASGTPDTQYF. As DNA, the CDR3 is TGTGCCACCAGCAGAGCGGCTAGCGGGACCCCAGATACGCAGTATTTT.